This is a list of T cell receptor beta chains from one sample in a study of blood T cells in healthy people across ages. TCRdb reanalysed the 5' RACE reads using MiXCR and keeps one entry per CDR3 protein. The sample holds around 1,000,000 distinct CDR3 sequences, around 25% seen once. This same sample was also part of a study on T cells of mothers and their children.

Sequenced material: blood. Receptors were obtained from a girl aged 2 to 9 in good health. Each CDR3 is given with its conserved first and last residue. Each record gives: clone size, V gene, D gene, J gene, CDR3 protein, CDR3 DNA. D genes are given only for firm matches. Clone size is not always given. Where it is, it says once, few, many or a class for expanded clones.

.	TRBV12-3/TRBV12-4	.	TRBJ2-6	CASSPVGFGANVLTF	TGTGCCAGCAGTCCCGTGGGCTTCGGGGCCAACGTCCTGACTTTC
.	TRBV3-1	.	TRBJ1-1	CASSQEGGRAFF	TGTGCCAGCAGCCAAGAGGGCGGTAGGGCTTTCTTT
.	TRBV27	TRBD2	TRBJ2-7	CASSPSSSGHNPYEQYF	TGTGCCAGCAGTCCATCCTCTAGCGGACACAACCCCTACGAGCAGTACTTC
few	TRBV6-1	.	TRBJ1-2	CASTVGMPHGYTF	TGTGCCAGCACCGTCGGGATGCCACATGGCTACACCTTC
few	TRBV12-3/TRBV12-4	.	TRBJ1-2	CASSLSAFLNSYGYTF	TGTGCCAGCAGTTTATCTGCATTCCTCAATTCCTATGGCTACACCTTC
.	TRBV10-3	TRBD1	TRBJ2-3	CAISPGQRSTDTQYF	TGTGCCATCAGCCCGGGACAGCGTTCGACAGATACGCAGTATTTT
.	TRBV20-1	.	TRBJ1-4	CSALPTTVFNEKLFF	TGCAGTGCTCTGCCGACGACAGTATTTAATGAAAAACTGTTTTTT
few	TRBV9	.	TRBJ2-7	CASSVALWGNEQYF	TGTGCCAGCAGCGTAGCTTTATGGGGAAACGAGCAGTACTTC
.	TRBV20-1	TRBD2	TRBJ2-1	CSAFSSGGSYNGQFF	TGCAGTGCTTTTTCTAGCGGGGGGTCCTACAATGGGCAGTTCTTC
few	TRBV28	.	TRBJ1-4	CASSLGGPGLFF	TGTGCCAGCAGTTTAGGCGGCCCCGGACTGTTTTTT
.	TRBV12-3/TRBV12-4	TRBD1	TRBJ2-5	CASSSGTGMETQYF	TGTGCCAGCAGTTCCGGGACAGGGATGGAGACCCAGTACTTC
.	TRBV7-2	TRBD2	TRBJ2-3	CASSLDLAGEHTDTQYF	TGTGCCAGCAGCTTAGATTTAGCGGGGGAGCACACAGATACGCAGTATTTT
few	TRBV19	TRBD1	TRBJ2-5	CASSNTGVEAQYF	TGTGCCAGTAGTAACACAGGGGTCGAGGCCCAGTACTTC
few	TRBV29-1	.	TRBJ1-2	CSVEDPTDYGYTF	TGCAGCGTTGAAGATCCGACAGACTATGGCTACACCTTC
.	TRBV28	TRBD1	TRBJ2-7	CASSPGTGALYEQYF	TGTGCCAGCAGCCCCGGGACAGGGGCCCTATACGAGCAGTACTTC
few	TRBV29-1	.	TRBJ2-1	CSVVSSLRVPLRFNEQFF	TGCAGCGTTGTCTCGTCTTTGAGGGTACCCTTGAGGTTCAATGAGCAGTTCTTC
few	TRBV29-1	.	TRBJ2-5	CSSPLGREETQYF	TGCAGCTCACCCTTGGGGCGAGAAGAGACCCAGTACTTC
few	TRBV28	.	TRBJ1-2	CASTGIYGYTF	TGTGCCAGCACTGGGATTTATGGCTACACCTTC
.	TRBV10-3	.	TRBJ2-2	CAISGRESNTGELFF	TGTGCCATCAGTGGTCGGGAGTCGAACACCGGGGAGCTGTTTTTT
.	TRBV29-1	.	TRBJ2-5	CSVDAAGLETQYF	TGCAGCGTTGATGCCGCAGGGCTAGAGACCCAGTACTTC
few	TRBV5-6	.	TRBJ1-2	CASSPRHEYGYTF	TGTGCCAGCAGCCCGAGACACGAGTATGGCTACACCTTC
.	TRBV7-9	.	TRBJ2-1	CASSETGNDYNEQFF	TGTGCCAGCAGCGAGACAGGCAATGATTACAATGAGCAGTTCTTC
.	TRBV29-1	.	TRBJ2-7	CSVGAGSSDEQYF	TGCAGCGTTGGGGCCGGGAGCTCCGACGAGCAGTACTTC
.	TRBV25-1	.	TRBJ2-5	CASSEGGGRRGTQYF	TGTGCCAGCAGCGAGGGGGGGGGTAGGAGGGGGACCCAGTACTTC
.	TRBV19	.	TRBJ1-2	CATSGEIANYGYTF	TGTGCCACCTCAGGGGAGATAGCTAACTATGGCTACACCTTC
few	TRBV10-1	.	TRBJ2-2	CASSESTRPTGELFF	TGCGCCAGCAGTGAGTCCACTAGACCCACCGGGGAGCTGTTTTTT
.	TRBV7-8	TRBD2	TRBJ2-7	CASSDPSGRGFSYEQYF	TGTGCCAGCAGCGACCCCAGCGGGAGGGGCTTTTCTTACGAGCAGTACTTC
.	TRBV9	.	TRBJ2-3	CASSVLNTDTQYF	TGTGCCAGCAGCGTCCTAAACACAGATACGCAGTATTTT
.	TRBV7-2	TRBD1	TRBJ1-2	CASSKPQGAGGYTF	TGTGCCAGCAGCAAACCCCAGGGGGCGGGTGGCTACACCTTC
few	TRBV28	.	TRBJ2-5	CASRVGGAFEETQYF	TGTGCCAGCCGCGTTGGGGGGGCCTTCGAAGAGACCCAGTACTTC
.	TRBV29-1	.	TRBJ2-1	CSVLFEGFRDEQFF	TGCAGCGTTCTCTTCGAGGGATTCCGGGACGAGCAGTTCTTC
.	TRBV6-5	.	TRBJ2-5	CASSYAQPTGPRETQYF	TGTGCCAGCAGTTACGCCCAACCAACAGGGCCTCGGGAGACCCAGTACTTC
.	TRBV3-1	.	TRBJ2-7	CAGSRDRLYEQYF	TGTGCCGGCAGCCGGGATCGTCTGTACGAGCAGTACTTC
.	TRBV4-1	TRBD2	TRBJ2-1	CASSLMPAGVVIEQFF	TGCGCCAGCAGCCTCATGCCAGCGGGAGTAGTTATTGAGCAGTTCTTC
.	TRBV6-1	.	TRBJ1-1	CASSEFGRNTEAFF	TGTGCCAGCAGTGAATTCGGTCGAAACACTGAAGCTTTCTTT
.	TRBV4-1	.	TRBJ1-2	CASSQGPTVGGYTF	TGCGCCAGCAGCCAAGGCCCAACCGTCGGGGGCTACACCTTC
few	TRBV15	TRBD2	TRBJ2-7	CATSPIFGAGVRDGEQYF	TGTGCCACCAGTCCCATATTTGGGGCGGGAGTCCGCGATGGCGAGCAGTACTTC
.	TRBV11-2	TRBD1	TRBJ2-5	CASSNLRDSQETQYF	TGTGCCAGCAGCAACCTCCGGGACAGCCAAGAGACCCAGTACTTC
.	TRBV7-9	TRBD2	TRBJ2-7	CASSLQAGGSREQYF	TGTGCCAGCAGCCTACAGGCGGGAGGATCCCGCGAGCAGTACTTC
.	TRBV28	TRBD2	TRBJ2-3	CASSLSNGGDTQYF	TGTGCCAGCAGTTTATCAAACGGGGGGGATACGCAGTATTTT
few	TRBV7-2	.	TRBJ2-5	CASSLVEEQETQYF	TGTGCCAGCAGCTTAGTGGAAGAACAAGAGACCCAGTACTTC
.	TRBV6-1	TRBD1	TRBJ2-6	CASSDNRGFGSGANVLTF	TGTGCCAGCAGTGACAACAGGGGCTTTGGCTCTGGGGCCAACGTCCTGACTTTC
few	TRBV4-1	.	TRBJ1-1	CASSQTPGANTEAFF	TGCGCCAGCAGCCAGACCCCTGGGGCTAACACTGAAGCTTTCTTT
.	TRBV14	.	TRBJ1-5	CASSQDLANQPQHF	TGTGCCAGCAGCCAAGATCTCGCTAATCAGCCCCAGCATTTT
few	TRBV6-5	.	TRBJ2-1	CASSSQRETPYNEQFF	TGTGCCAGCAGTTCACAACGGGAGACACCATACAATGAGCAGTTCTTC
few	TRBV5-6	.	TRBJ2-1	CASSLVQNEQFF	TGTGCCAGCAGCTTGGTTCAGAATGAGCAGTTCTTC
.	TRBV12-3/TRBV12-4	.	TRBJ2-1	CASSFGSTDNEQFF	TGTGCCAGCAGTTTTGGGTCGACCGACAATGAGCAGTTCTTC